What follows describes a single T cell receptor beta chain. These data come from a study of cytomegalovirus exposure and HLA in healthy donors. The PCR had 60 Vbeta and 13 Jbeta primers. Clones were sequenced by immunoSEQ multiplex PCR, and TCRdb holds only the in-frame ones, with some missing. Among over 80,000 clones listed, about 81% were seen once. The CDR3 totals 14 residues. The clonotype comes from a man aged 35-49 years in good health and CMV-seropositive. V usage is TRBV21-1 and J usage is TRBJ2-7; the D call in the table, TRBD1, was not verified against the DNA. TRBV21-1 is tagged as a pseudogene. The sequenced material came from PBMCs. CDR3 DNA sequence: TGTGCCAGCAGCAAAGAGGACAGGCACTACGAGCAGTACTTC. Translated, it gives CASSKEDRHYEQYF.